This passage covers 29 T cell receptor beta chains from one sample sequenced in a study of patients and donors after allogeneic stem cell transplantation. TCRdb re-called the RT-PCR reads with MiXCR, one entry per CDR3 protein. The sample lists more than 150,000 distinct CDR3 sequences, roughly 24% seen once, with 26% in the top ten. Sequencing was carried out using blood, either unsorted or a sorted T cell fraction (not recorded which). These receptors all stem from a human donor who was either an allogeneic HSCT recipient or a stem cell or donor lymphocyte infusion donor (not recorded which). It is not recorded whose cells these are; they may come from a transplant donor.

This chain connects TRBV5-1 to TRBJ2-3; 9 nucleotides align to TRBD2. This CDR3 has 15 residues. V trimming: 5 bases; J trimming: 2 bases; junction bases outside the gene matches: 6. Germline lookup yields CDR1 SGHRS and CDR2 YFSETQ. This CDR3 is CASSPSGANTDTQYF. The CDR3 bases are TGCGCCAGCAGTCCTAGCGGGGCAAACACAGATACGCAGTATTTT. Full variable domain (missing parts from reference TRBV5-1 and TRBJ2-3): KAGVTQTPRYLIKTRGQQVTLSCSPISGHRSVSWYQQTPGQGLQFLFEYFSETQRNKGNFPGRFSGRQFSNSRSEMNVSTLELGDSALYLCASSPSGANTDTQYFGPGTRLTVL.

This clonotype turned up a few times. V is TRBV4-2 and J is TRBJ1-3; no clear D. CDR3 length equals 15 residues. Germline CDR1 is LGHNA and CDR2 is YNFKEQ. V dropped 4 bases and J dropped 0 bases, with 10 bases sitting between them. The CDR3 here is CASSPGGDSGNTIYF. CDR3 in DNA: TGTGCCAGCAGCCCCGGAGGAGACTCTGGAAACACCATATATTTT.

The chain joins TRBV12-3 or TRBV12-4 to TRBJ2-1; D not resolved. Trimming removed 3 bases from V and 8 bases from J, with 8 bases in between. This CDR3 contains 12 residues. CDR3 DNA sequence: TGTGCCAGCAGTTTGTCGGTTCATGAGCAGTTCTTC. Its translation: CASSLSVHEQFF.

This chain links TRBV20-1 with TRBJ2-7; possible D gene TRBD1, 5 bases. The V end was cut by 6 bases, the J end by 2 bases, with 11 bases between. This CDR3 contains 12 residues. Germline loops: CDR1 DFQATT, CDR2 SNEGSKA (reference sequence). CDR3 sequence (DNA): TGCAGTGCGGGTGACAGCCCCTACGAGCAGTACTTC. Protein sequence: CSAGDSPYEQYF.

The V gene is TRBV12-3 or TRBV12-4, the J gene TRBJ1-2; D possibly corresponds to TRBD1 (5 bases). The CDR3 extends over 13 amino acids. Trimming took off 6 bases at V and 2 bases at J, with 10 bases between the two ends. This chain's CDR3 is CASSRGTNYGYTF. CDR3 bases: TGTGCCAGCAGCCGCGGGACGAACTATGGCTACACCTTC.

This clonotype was picked up many times. The chain has TRBV29-1 and TRBJ2-6; no reliable D call. The CDR3 has 13 amino acids. From germline, CDR1 is SQVTM and CDR2 ANQGSEA. Trimming took off 4 bases at V and 1 base at J, with 5 bases between the two ends. CDR3 nucleotide sequence: TGCAGCGTTGTACAATCTGGGGCCAACGTCCTGACTTTC. Its translation: CSVVQSGANVLTF.

As DNA, the CDR3 is TGCGCCAGCAGGGGGAGCGGTCAATCCCTAGATACGCAGTATTTT. Its translation is CASRGSGQSLDTQYF. The chain joins TRBV5-1 to TRBJ2-3, with a tentative D call TRBD2 (5 bases). Germline CDR1 reads SGHRS; CDR2 reads YFSETQ. This CDR3 is 15 amino acids long. Deletions cut 5 bases from V and 5 bases from J, with 18 bases between. Looking up the rest from reference TRBV5-1 and TRBJ2-3 gives the full variable domain: KAGVTQTPRYLIKTRGQQVTLSCSPISGHRSVSWYQQTPGQGLQFLFEYFSETQRNKGNFPGRFSGRQFSNSRSEMNVSTLELGDSALYLCASRGSGQSLDTQYFGPGTRLTVL.

The gene calls are TRBV10-3 and TRBJ2-1; a possible D gene is TRBD1 (5 bases). The CDR3 has 13 amino acids. Between the trimmed V and J ends, which lost 11 bases and 8 bases, there was a span of 19 bases. CDR1 and CDR2 from the germline V gene are ENHRY and SYGVKD. The CDR3 sequence is CALSRGRDDEQFF. CDR3 DNA sequence: TGTGCCCTCTCAAGGGGCAGGGATGATGAGCAGTTCTTC.

This clonotype came up a few times. As DNA, the CDR3 is TGTGCCAGCAGCACAGGGGCAGTTCAGCCCCAGCATTTT. This encodes CASSTGAVQPQHF. V is TRBV3-1 and J is TRBJ1-5, with 7 bases identical to TRBD1. J lost 6 bases, V lost 5 bases, and 4 bases had no gene match. This CDR3 has 13 residues. In germline, CDR1 is LGHDT, CDR2 YNNKEL (reference sequence).

The CDR3: CASSQPDRGVNTGELFF. The CDR3 nucleotides read TGTGCCAGCAGCCAACCGGACAGGGGAGTGAACACCGGGGAGCTGTTTTTT. The chain has TRBV7-9 and TRBJ2-2; 9 bases line up with TRBD1. Germline CDR1 SEHNR, CDR2 FQNEAQ (reference sequence). V lost 5 bases and J lost 1; bases outside the gene matches: 8. The CDR3 spans 17 residues.

The gene calls are TRBV9 and TRBJ1-1; D remains unclear. Germline V gene data show CDR1 as SGDLS and CDR2 as YYNGEE. V was trimmed by 4 bases and J by 3 bases, leaving 13 bases between them. The CDR3 spans 14 residues. The CDR3 DNA reads as TGTGCCAGCAGCTTAGCGTGGCGGGACACTGAAGCTTTCTTT. This encodes CASSLAWRDTEAFF.

This chain connects TRBV2 to TRBJ2-3; D is possibly TRBD1 (6 bases). In germline, CDR1 is SNHLY, CDR2 FYNNEI. The CDR3 contains 16 residues. Trimming stripped 7 bases from V and 1 base from J, with 18 bases between. The CDR3 DNA sequence: TGTGCCAGCATTTTACTTCCAGGGGTTGGCACAGATACGCAGTATTTT. It yields the protein CASILLPGVGTDTQYF.

The rearrangement links TRBV28 to TRBJ2-7; no clear D. The germline V and J ends were trimmed by 3 bases and 3 bases, with 6 bases remaining between them. Germline V gives CDR1 MDHEN, CDR2 SYDVKM. The CDR3 loop spans 12 amino acids. The CDR3 is CASSLTDYEQYF. Written as DNA, the CDR3 is TGTGCCAGCAGTTTGACTGACTACGAGCAGTACTTC.

This rearrangement joins TRBV9 to TRBJ1-1, with a possible D match to TRBD1 (5 bases). V lost 3 bases, J lost 0 bases, and 9 bases lay in between. Germline values: CDR1 SGDLS, CDR2 YYNGEE. This CDR3 is built from 14 residues. This CDR3 reads CASSGGLVNTEAFF. The CDR3 DNA sequence: TGTGCCAGCAGCGGGGGCCTCGTGAACACTGAAGCTTTCTTT.

This clonotype was picked up a small number of times. This sequence joins TRBV4-3 and TRBJ2-3; D remains ambiguous. The CDR3 totals 16 residues. With 4 bases removed from V and 3 bases from J, the gap between germline ends came to 17 bases. Germline V CDR1 and CDR2: LGHNA, YSLEER. CDR3 coding DNA: TGCGCCAGCAGCCTCATGCGCCGCGTAGGTACAGATACGCAGTATTTT. Protein sequence: CASSLMRRVGTDTQYF.

The sample holds a few counts of this clonotype. The genes are TRBV5-1 and TRBJ1-2; D ambiguous. Trimming took off 2 bases at V and 7 bases at J, with 12 bases between the two ends. CDR1 SGHRS and CDR2 YFSETQ come from the germline V gene. The CDR3 contains 13 residues. CDR3 DNA: TGCGCCAGCAGCTTACCAACGTCCCCTGGCTACACCTTC. Its protein product is CASSLPTSPGYTF.

In its sample, this clonotype was seen a few times. The V and J genes are TRBV3-1 and TRBJ2-7, with D tentatively TRBD2 (5 bases). CDR1 and CDR2 from the germline V gene are LGHDT and YNNKEL (reference sequence). The CDR3 covers 13 residues. Deletions cut 4 bases from V and 2 bases from J, with 9 bases between. The CDR3 spells CASSPGFTYEQYF. CDR3 in DNA: TGTGCCAGCAGCCCGGGGTTCACCTACGAGCAGTACTTC.

This sequence joins TRBV27 and TRBJ2-3; weak D call: TRBD2 (5 bases). Trimming pared 2 bases from V and 5 bases from J, leaving 11 bases between. The CDR3 spans 14 residues. The germline V gene encodes CDR1 MNHEY and CDR2 SMNVEV (reference sequence). DNA for the CDR3: TGTGCCAGCAGTTTACCGGGGTTTGGAGATACGCAGTATTTT. This sequence encodes CASSLPGFGDTQYF.

The chain recombines TRBV25-1 with TRBJ2-3; a possible D gene is TRBD2 (5 bases). Germline V gene sequence: CDR1 MGHDK, CDR2 SYGVNS. This CDR3 contains 17 residues. Trimming took 3 bases from V and 3 from J, leaving 19 bases between them. CDR3 in DNA: TGTGCCAGCAGTGACCCCTCCAGCGGTCCTTGGACAGATACGCAGTATTTT. The encoded protein is CASSDPSSGPWTDTQYF.

This clonotype was observed a few times. This sequence joins TRBV20-1 and TRBJ2-7; a possible D gene is TRBD2 (6 bases). The germline V gene encodes CDR1 DFQATT and CDR2 SNEGSKA (reference sequence). The CDR3 runs 17 residues. The V end lost 0 bases, the J end lost 1 base, and 19 bases lay between the germline ends. The CDR3 bases are TGCAGTGCTAGAGATTCTTCGGCGGGACTCTCGTCCTACGAGCAGTACTTC. Amino acids: CSARDSSAGLSSYEQYF.

This chain connects TRBV5-5 to TRBJ2-1; 8 bases are a match to TRBD1. J lost 2 bases, V lost 0 bases, and 1 base had no gene match. Per germline, CDR1 SGHKS and CDR2 YYEKEE (reference sequence). The CDR3 extends over 15 amino acids. The CDR3 sequence: CASSLDRGTYNEQFF. CDR3 DNA: TGTGCCAGCAGCTTGGACAGGGGGACCTACAATGAGCAGTTCTTC.

This clonotype has more than one count but fewer than ten. The rearrangement uses TRBV7-2 and TRBJ2-3; TRBD2 matches 16 bases. This CDR3 region has 18 residues. From germline, CDR1 is SGHTA and CDR2 FQGNSA. The V and J ends lost 1 base and 5 bases, in that order; junction bases with no gene match: 6. In DNA form, the CDR3 reads TGTGCCAGCAGCTTAGTCTCGGGACTAGCGGGGGGGCGAGATACGCAGTATTTT. It is translated as CASSLVSGLAGGRDTQYF. The full variable domain, in which reference TRBV7-2 and TRBJ2-3 provide the parts outside the CDR3, is GAGVSQSPSNKVTEKGKDVELRCDPISGHTALYWYRQSLGQGLEFLIYFQGNSAPDKSGLPSDRFSAERTGGSVSTLTIQRTQQEDSAVYLCASSLVSGLAGGRDTQYFGPGTRLTVL.

This chain links TRBV20-1 with TRBJ2-3, with 7 positions matching TRBD2. The CDR3 totals 15 residues. The germline CDR1 and CDR2 sequences are DFQATT and SNEGSKA (reference sequence). Trimming took 5 bases from V and 6 from J; bases not matched to a gene: 14. CDR3 residues: CSAPWGGTAGDTQYF. DNA of the CDR3: TGCAGTGCTCCCTGGGGGGGGACCGCCGGGGATACGCAGTATTTT.

This clonotype was counted between two and nine times. The chain combines TRBV9 with TRBJ1-2; TRBD1 might be the D (6 bases). Looked up from germline, CDR1 is SGDLS and CDR2 is YYNGEE. The CDR3 covers 14 residues. V was trimmed by 0 bases and J by 4 bases, leaving 10 bases between them. This CDR3 is CASSVEQGIYGYTF. CDR3 sequence (DNA): TGTGCCAGCAGCGTAGAACAGGGAATCTATGGCTACACCTTC.

The DNA for the CDR3 is TGCAGCGTTGAAGATTCTAGCGGGGAGCTGTTTTTT. Translated: CSVEDSSGELFF. The V call is TRBV29-1, the J call TRBJ2-2; no firm D call. The germline V gene has CDR1 SQVTM and CDR2 ANQGSEA. CDR3 length equals 12 residues. The V gene lost 0 bases and the J gene lost 7 bases, with 6 bases spanning the gap.

This clonotype was counted at least ten times. The chain's CDR3 is CATSDRNRDGVREAFF. In DNA form, the CDR3 reads TGTGCCACCAGTGACCGCAACCGGGACGGAGTTCGTGAAGCTTTCTTT. This chain joins TRBV24-1 and TRBJ1-1, with D possibly matching TRBD1 (5 bases). The CDR3 is 16 residues long. The ends were cut back, 4 bases at V and 7 bases at J, with 21 bases in the middle. The germline V gene has CDR1 KGHDR and CDR2 SFDVKD.

The genes are TRBV12-3 or TRBV12-4 and TRBJ2-1, with a possible D match to TRBD2 (7 bases). The CDR3 sequence is 14 residues long. Trimming stripped 6 bases from V and 3 bases from J, with 12 bases between. The CDR3 nucleotides read TGTGCCAGCAGGGCGGGGGCCCTCTACAATGAGCAGTTCTTC. Protein product: CASRAGALYNEQFF.

This clonotype was seen once. CDR3 in amino acids: CASSVVGSSDTQYF. As DNA, the CDR3 is TGTGCCAGCAGCGTAGTGGGTAGTTCAGATACGCAGTATTTT. The chain uses TRBV9 and TRBJ2-3; no definite D call. The germline V gene encodes CDR1 SGDLS and CDR2 YYNGEE. V dropped 0 bases and J dropped 4 bases, with 9 bases sitting between them. The CDR3 sequence is 14 residues long.

The gene calls are TRBV20-1 and TRBJ2-3; D is perhaps TRBD2 (5 bases). CDR3 length: 13 residues. The ends were cut back, 4 bases at V and 2 bases at J, with 10 bases in the middle. Germline CDR1 reads DFQATT; CDR2 reads SNEGSKA (reference sequence). CDR3 nucleotides: TGCAGTGCTATGCACGGGGACACAGATACGCAGTATTTT. Translating it yields CSAMHGDTDTQYF.